This T cell receptor beta chain was retrieved from a study of blood T cell repertoires in COVID-19. Study at large: Material from acute and convalescent COVID-19 was sourced from the United States, Italy and Spain. Sample material is recorded as cDNA or gDNA derived from T cells, B-cell-depleted T cells, or PBMCs.

In the authors' workflow: Amplification from reference gene primers served as the basis for estimated nucleated cell counts. TCRdb's table, derived via immunoSEQ multiplex PCR, lists solely in-frame clones and lacks some. V, J and clone size reflect that table, while D and trimming were determined from the DNA. This table has approximately 94,000 clones, about 80% appearing once. Sequencing was performed on peripheral blood. The receptor was derived from a man in his 70s with active or convalescent COVID-19.

The CDR3 is CAWRRQGGKNIQYF. Here the CDR3 DNA reads TGTGCCTGGAGGAGGCAGGGGGGAAAAAACATTCAGTACTTC. The V gene is TRBV30, the J gene TRBJ2-4; weak D call: TRBD1 (7 bases). The CDR3 runs to 14 residues. V lost 3 bases and J 4 bases, leaving 13 bases between the germline ends. Germline V CDR1 and CDR2: GTSNPN, SVGIG (reference sequence). Complete variable domain (other parts from reference TRBV30 and TRBJ2-4): SQTIHQWPATLVQPVGSPLSLECTVEGTSNPNLYWYRQAAGRGLQLLFYSVGIGQISSEVPQNLSASRPQDRQFILSSKKLLLSDSGFYLCAWRRQGGKNIQYFGAGTRLSVL.